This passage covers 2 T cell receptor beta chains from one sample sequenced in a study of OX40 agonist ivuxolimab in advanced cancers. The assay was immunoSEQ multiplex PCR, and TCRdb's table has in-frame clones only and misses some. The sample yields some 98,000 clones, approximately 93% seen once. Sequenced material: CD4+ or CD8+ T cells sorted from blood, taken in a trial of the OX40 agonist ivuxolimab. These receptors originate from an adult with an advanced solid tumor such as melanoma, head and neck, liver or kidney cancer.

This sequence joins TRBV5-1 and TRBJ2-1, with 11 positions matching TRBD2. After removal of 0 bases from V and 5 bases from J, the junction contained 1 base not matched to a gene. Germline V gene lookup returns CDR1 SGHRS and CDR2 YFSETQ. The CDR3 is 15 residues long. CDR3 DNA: TGCGCCAGCAGCTTGGGGACTAGCGGGCACAATGAGCAGTTCTTC. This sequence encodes CASSLGTSGHNEQFF. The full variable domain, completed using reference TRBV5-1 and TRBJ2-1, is KAGVTQTPRYLIKTRGQQVTLSCSPISGHRSVSWYQQTPGQGLQFLFEYFSETQRNKGNFPGRFSGRQFSNSRSEMNVSTLELGDSALYLCASSLGTSGHNEQFFGPGTRLTVL.

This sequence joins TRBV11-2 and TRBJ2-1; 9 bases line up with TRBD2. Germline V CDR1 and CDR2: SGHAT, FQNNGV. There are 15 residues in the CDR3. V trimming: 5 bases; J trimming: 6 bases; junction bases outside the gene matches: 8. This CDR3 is CASSRSGSGPNEQFF. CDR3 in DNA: TGTGCCAGCAGCCGTAGCGGGAGTGGGCCCAATGAGCAGTTCTTC.